The T cell receptor (beta chain) under discussion was sequenced for a study of regulatory T cells in long-lasting Graves disease. Notes on the study in general: TRBV28, TRBJ1-2 and TRBJ2-5 were favored in persistent disease. Clonotypes that were public and shared totalled fewer than 3,500 in persistent patients versus approximately 970 in new patients.

The V gene lost 0 bases and the J gene lost 1 base, with 9 bases spanning the gap. This CDR3 contains 16 residues. From germline, CDR1 is LNHNV and CDR2 YYDKDF (reference sequence). The time point is: persistent/refractory GD, antithyroid drugs over 5 years with positive TRAb. The TCR library was prepared using RNA isolated from PBMCs. This clonotype showed up just a few times. Its antigen is not known. With iRepertoire HTBI primers and Arm-PCR of CDR3 regions, TCR beta libraries were built. MiXCR, applied by TCRdb to the multiplex PCR reads, yields one record per CDR3 protein. Among some 430,000 distinct CDR3 sequences listed, around a fifth were seen once.

The source of this sequence is a female donor with Graves disease. The specimen was peripheral blood mononuclear cells (PBMCs), collected when the disease was refractory, from a patient treated with antithyroid drugs. This chain links TRBV15 with TRBJ2-2, with D unclear. The CDR3 here is CATSREGLGNTGELFF. CDR3 DNA: TGTGCCACCAGCAGAGAAGGTCTAGGGAACACCGGGGAGCTGTTTTTT.